This is a list of T cell receptor beta chains from one sample in a study of control samples from healthy donors and cancer patients. TCRdb keeps only in-frame clones here, not all; method: immunoSEQ multiplex PCR. Among 150,000 to 180,000 clones listed, approximately 93% were seen once. Sequencing used blood. These TCRs come from a middle-aged man in good health. CDR3s include the opening cysteine and the closing phenylalanine or tryptophan. Fields, in order: D gene, V gene, J gene, CDR3 DNA, CDR3 protein. A D gene is named only where the DNA matches it firmly.

NA,TRBV18,TRBJ1-4,TGTGCCAGCTCCCTCGGTCAGCCTAGCGTTGAAAAACTGTTTTTT,CASSLGQPSVEKLFF
NA,TRBV13,TRBJ1-4,TGTGCCAGCAGATTAGGACGGAGCCCTGAAAAACTGTTTTTT,CASRLGRSPEKLFF
NA,TRBV28,TRBJ2-5,TGTGCCAGCAGAGTCCGGGCAGGGGGGTACCAAGAGACCCAGTACTTC,CASRVRAGGYQETQYF
TRBD2,TRBV6-5,TRBJ2-1,TGTGCCAGCACGTCGGCTAGCGGGGGGGCCGGGGAGCAGTTCTTC,CASTSASGGAGEQFF
TRBD1,TRBV19,TRBJ1-2,TGTGCCAGTAGTAAGCAGGGGGCGCCGGACTATGGCTACACCTTC,CASSKQGAPDYGYTF
NA,TRBV6-1,TRBJ1-2,TGTGCCAGCAGTGAAGGCCCCAGGGGATCGGTTCGTGGCTACACCTTC,CASSEGPRGSVRGYTF
NA,TRBV30,TRBJ1-3,TGTGCCTGGAGTCGGGACACGCAGACTGGAAACACCATATATTTT,CAWSRDTQTGNTIYF
NA,TRBV21-1,TRBJ2-7,TGTGCCAGCAGCAAACTTGGGACGGTTGACTCCTACGAGCAGTACTTC,CASSKLGTVDSYEQYF
NA,TRBV6-5,TRBJ1-1,TGTGCCAGCAGTTCGGACCGCTTGAACACTGAAGCTTTCTTT,CASSSDRLNTEAFF
TRBD1,TRBV7-9,TRBJ1-2,TGTGCCAGCACAATTACCGGGACAGTCTATGGCTACACCTTC,CASTITGTVYGYTF